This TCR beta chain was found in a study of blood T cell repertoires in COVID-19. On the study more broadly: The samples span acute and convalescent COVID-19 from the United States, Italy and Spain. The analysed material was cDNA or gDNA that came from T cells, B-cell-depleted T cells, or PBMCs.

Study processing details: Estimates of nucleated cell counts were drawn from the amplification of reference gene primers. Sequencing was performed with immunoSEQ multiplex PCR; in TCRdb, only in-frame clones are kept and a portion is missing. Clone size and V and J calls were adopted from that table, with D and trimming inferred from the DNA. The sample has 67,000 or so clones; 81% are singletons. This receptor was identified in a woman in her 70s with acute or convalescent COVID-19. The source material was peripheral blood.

The CDR3 protein is CASSHWDRDTEAFF. As DNA, the CDR3 is TGTGCCAGCAGCCATTGGGACAGGGACACTGAAGCTTTCTTT. V and J are TRBV14 and TRBJ1-1; 9 positions match TRBD1. With 3 bases clipped from V and 3 bases from J, the junction kept 2 bases outside the gene matches. Per germline, CDR1 SGHDN and CDR2 FVKESK. The length of the CDR3 is 14 residues.